One and the same sample provided the 12 T cell receptor beta chains below, sequenced in a study of cytomegalovirus exposure and HLA in healthy donors. The study ran its PCR with 60 Vbeta and 13 Jbeta primers. Clones were read by immunoSEQ multiplex PCR, and TCRdb kept only the in-frame ones, dropping some. The sample includes approximately 190,000 clones, about nine tenths seen only once; the top ten take around 0.98%. Sequencing input: PBMCs. These receptors all stem from a boy younger than 10 in good health and CMV-seronegative.

V is TRBV30 and J is TRBJ2-7; TRBD1 matches at 10 bases. The CDR3 has 15 residues. V shed 4 bases, J shed 0 bases, and the junction held 6 bases outside the gene matches. Germline CDR1 is GTSNPN and CDR2 is SVGIG (reference sequence). The CDR3 loop reads CAWTPGTGVSYEQYF. CDR3 DNA sequence: TGTGCCTGGACTCCCGGGACAGGGGTCTCCTACGAGCAGTACTTC. Looking up the rest from reference TRBV30 and TRBJ2-7 gives the full variable domain: SQTIHQWPATLVQPVGSPLSLECTVEGTSNPNLYWYRQAAGRGLQLLFYSVGIGQISSEVPQNLSASRPQDRQFILSSKKLLLSDSGFYLCAWTPGTGVSYEQYFGPGTRLTVT.

V gene TRBV5-1 combines with J gene TRBJ1-2, with D tentatively TRBD1 (5 bases). The CDR3 extends over 14 amino acids. Germline CDR1 and CDR2: SGHRS and YFSETQ. V shed 5 bases and J shed 2 bases, with 13 bases lying between them. The DNA of the CDR3 is TGCGCCAGCAGGGGGCTGATCCAGAACTATGGCTACACCTTC. Protein: CASRGLIQNYGYTF.

The gene calls are TRBV5-1 and TRBJ2-3, with D possibly TRBD2 on 7 matching bases. Trimming removed 9 bases from V and 2 bases from J, with 19 bases in between. Per germline, CDR1 SGHRS and CDR2 YFSETQ. The CDR3 is 15 residues long. The CDR3 coding sequence is TGCGCCACCAGGGGAGGGACCCGGTTCACAGATACGCAGTATTTT. Translated, it gives CATRGGTRFTDTQYF.

The chain uses TRBV5-6 and TRBJ1-1; 8 bases are a match to TRBD1. J gave up 5 bases and V 3 bases, and 9 bases lay outside the gene matches. The germline gives CDR1 SGHDT, CDR2 YYEEEE. The length of the CDR3 is 15 residues. The CDR3 region has the DNA TGTGCCAGCAGCTACTTGACAGGGGACGTAACTGAAGCTTTCTTT. This translates into CASSYLTGDVTEAFF.

This chain links TRBV10-3 with TRBJ2-2, with D possibly TRBD1 on 6 matching bases. CDR3 size: 14 residues. From germline, CDR1 is ENHRY and CDR2 SYGVKD. Trimming removed 11 bases from V and 1 base from J, with 14 bases in between. CDR3 sequence: CAFRQEKNTGELFF. DNA of the CDR3: TGTGCCTTTCGACAGGAAAAGAACACCGGGGAGCTGTTTTTT.

V gene TRBV9 combines with J gene TRBJ1-1, with no clear D. V dropped 0 bases and J dropped 6 bases, with 9 bases sitting between them. The CDR3 extends over 13 amino acids. Germline V gives CDR1 SGDLS, CDR2 YYNGEE. CDR3: CASSVGRIAEAFF. In DNA, the CDR3 is TGTGCCAGCAGCGTAGGGCGGATAGCTGAAGCTTTCTTT.

V and J are TRBV10-2 and TRBJ2-6, with TRBD2 identical over 10 bases. The CDR3 spans 19 residues. Looked up from germline, CDR1 is WSHSY and CDR2 is SAAADI. With V trimmed by 7 bases and J by 0 bases, 12 bases remained unmatched. The CDR3 DNA is TGCGCCAGCAAAGAAGGTAGCGGGGGGCCAAGCTCTGGGGCCAACGTCCTGACTTTC. Its translation: CASKEGSGGPSSGANVLTF.

V is TRBV6-1 and J is TRBJ1-3; 9 nucleotides line up with TRBD1. The ends lost 6 bases at V and 2 bases at J; junction bases unmatched: 2. CDR3 length: 14 amino acids. In germline, CDR1 is MNHNS, CDR2 SASEGT. This CDR3 is CASSRTGAGNTIYF. The CDR3 DNA reads as TGTGCCAGCAGCCGGACAGGGGCTGGAAACACCATATATTTT.

This clone was recorded only once. This chain joins TRBV5-1 and TRBJ2-1; 8 bases fit TRBD1. J gave up 12 bases and V 4 bases, and 6 bases lay outside the gene matches. The CDR3 is 12 residues long. Per germline, CDR1 SGHRS and CDR2 YFSETQ. DNA for the CDR3: TGCGCCAGCAGCGGACTCAGGGGGCGGCAGTTCTTC. The encoded protein is CASSGLRGRQFF. Looking up the rest from reference TRBV5-1 and TRBJ2-1 gives the full variable domain: KAGVTQTPRYLIKTRGQQVTLSCSPISGHRSVSWYQQTPGQGLQFLFEYFSETQRNKGNFPGRFSGRQFSNSRSEMNVSTLELGDSALYLCASSGLRGRQFFGPGTRLTVL.

The chain carries TRBV2 and TRBJ1-5, with a possible D match to TRBD1 (6 bases). Trimming removed 3 bases at V and 2 bases at J, with 26 bases between. The V gene's germline CDR1 is SNHLY and CDR2 FYNNEI. This CDR3 is built from 20 residues. CDR3 protein: CASSEMAHRIGGRGNQPQHF. CDR3 nucleotides: TGTGCCAGCAGTGAGATGGCCCACCGCATAGGGGGGAGGGGCAATCAGCCCCAGCATTTT.

CDR3 residues: CASSGQGTYEQYF. Written as DNA, the CDR3 is TGTGCCAGCAGTGGTCAGGGGACATACGAGCAGTACTTC. The chain combines TRBV5-5 with TRBJ2-7; a possible D gene is TRBD1 (6 bases). V was cut by 5 bases and J by 4 bases, with 13 bases left in between. Germline CDR1 and CDR2: SGHKS and YYEKEE (reference sequence). CDR3 length equals 13 residues.

The sample holds one count of this clone. This chain uses TRBV29-1 with TRBJ2-1; 14 bases map to TRBD2. Germline V CDR1 and CDR2: SQVTM, ANQGSEA. Unmatched junction bases numbered 6, after V lost 7 bases and J lost 4 bases. The CDR3 is 15 amino acids. CDR3 bases: TGCAGCGCTAGACTAGCGGGAGGGGTATACAATGAGCAGTTCTTC. Translating it yields CSARLAGGVYNEQFF.